This TCR beta chain was identified during a study of shared clonotypes between healthy human individuals. Profiled with immunoSEQ multiplex PCR; TCRdb holds only in-frame clones, not every one. The sample lists 2 million to 2.5 million clones, about 94% occurring once. Germline-derived CDR1 and CDR2 are SSHAT and FNYEAQ (reference sequence). The CDR3 is 14 residues long. On this clone itself: Its antigen is as yet unknown. One end of the junction fails to match germline, which may point to a read error.

Whole-study results and caveats: Among non-shared clonotypes, generation probabilities were lower than among those shared by all four donors.

This receptor was taken from a young man in good health. Sequencing input: naive CD4+ T cells sorted from blood. As to subset: CD45RA+ positively selected. The chain couples TRBV7-7 to TRBJ2-7; tentative D call: TRBD2 (5 bases). DNA of the CDR3: TGTGCTAGCAGCTTAGCGACCTTCTCGGTCGAGCAGTACTTC. This sequence encodes CASSLATFSVEQYF.